Listed below are T cell receptor beta chains from one sample, sequenced in a study of blood T cell repertoires in COVID-19. Measured with immunoSEQ multiplex PCR; TCRdb has only the in-frame clones, and not every one. The repertoire holds around 260,000 clones, with over 75% as singletons. The sample consisted of PBMCs or T cells enriched from blood (not recorded which). Every receptor here comes from a woman aged 25-40 years who had recovered from COVID-19. The CDR3 runs from the conserved cysteine through the conserved F or W. D genes are given only for firm matches. Clone size is stated in some rows and not others, as once, few, many or a class when expanded.

clone_size	v_call	j_call	d_call	cdr3_aa	cdr3_nt
.	TRBV3-1/TRBV3-2	TRBJ2-5	TRBD2	CASSRSRASGYEETQYF	TGTGCCAGCAGCCGGAGTCGGGCTAGCGGTTATGAAGAGACCCAGTACTTC
.	TRBV7-9	TRBJ2-7	.	CASSLRREYEQYF	TGTGCCAGCAGCTTGAGAAGGGAGTACGAGCAGTACTTC
.	TRBV27	TRBJ2-7	TRBD2	CASSPILAGGREQYF	TGTGCCAGCAGTCCCATACTAGCGGGAGGGAGGGAGCAGTACTTC
once	TRBV7-3	TRBJ2-3	TRBD2	CASSSQPKGLAGSDTQYF	TGTGCCAGCAGCTCCCAACCAAAAGGACTAGCGGGTTCAGATACGCAGTATTTT
.	TRBV12-5	TRBJ2-1	TRBD2	CASGFRLAGGGYNEQFF	TGTGCTAGTGGTTTCCGACTAGCGGGAGGCGGCTACAATGAGCAGTTCTTC
.	TRBV18	TRBJ1-4	.	CASSPGATNEKLFF	TGTGCCAGCTCACCGGGGGCGACTAATGAAAAACTGTTTTTT
.	TRBV15	TRBJ1-2	TRBD1	CATSRDRETGGDGYTF	TGTGCCACCAGCAGAGATCGGGAGACAGGGGGCGATGGCTACACCTTC
few	TRBV11-2	TRBJ2-1	TRBD1	CASIIRGRRAYNEQFF	TGTGCCAGCATTATCAGGGGGCGCAGGGCCTACAATGAGCAGTTCTTC
.	TRBV7-2	TRBJ1-5	TRBD1	CASSARDRSQQPQHF	TGTGCCAGCAGCGCTCGGGACAGGTCTCAGCAGCCCCAGCATTTT
.	TRBV19	TRBJ2-1	.	CASSKKIDGANEQFF	TGTGCCAGTAGTAAGAAAATTGATGGGGCCAATGAGCAGTTCTTC
.	TRBV4-1	TRBJ2-3	TRBD1	CASSQDPAQGAPTDTQYF	TGCGCCAGCAGCCAAGACCCCGCCCAGGGGGCCCCCACAGATACGCAGTATTTT
.	TRBV10-2	TRBJ2-1	.	CASRAQNEQFF	TGCGCCAGCAGGGCCCAAAATGAGCAGTTCTTC
.	TRBV7-9	TRBJ2-2	TRBD2	CASSFPGLAGTGELFF	TGTGCCAGCAGCTTCCCGGGACTAGCGGGGACCGGGGAGCTGTTTTTT
.	TRBV16	TRBJ2-1	TRBD2	CASSHQGLGSNNEQFF	TGTGCCAGCAGCCACCAGGGACTAGGGTCTAACAATGAGCAGTTCTTC
.	TRBV9	TRBJ2-1	TRBD2	CASSVQLQGLAGEQFF	TGTGCCAGCAGCGTCCAATTACAGGGACTAGCGGGCGAGCAGTTCTTC
.	TRBV18	TRBJ1-1	TRBD1	CASSPPDRGNTEAFF	TGTGCCAGCTCACCACCGGACAGGGGGAACACTGAAGCTTTCTTT
.	TRBV7-6	TRBJ1-4	TRBD1	CASSTPGQGNEKLFF	TGTGCCAGCAGCACCCCGGGACAGGGAAATGAAAAACTGTTTTTT
once	TRBV7-2	TRBJ1-1	TRBD1	CASSAHRGLGTEAFF	TGTGCCAGCAGCGCACACAGGGGACTGGGCACTGAAGCTTTCTTT
.	TRBV5-1	TRBJ2-1	.	CASSLGGDYNEQFF	TGCGCCAGCAGCTTGGGAGGAGACTACAATGAGCAGTTCTTC
.	TRBV19	TRBJ2-7	TRBD2	CASSMGIGGGGSSYEQYF	TGTGCCAGTAGTATGGGTATCGGCGGGGGGGGTTCATCCTACGAGCAGTACTTC
.	TRBV3-1/TRBV3-2	TRBJ1-1	TRBD1	CASGGTGGKGYTEAFF	TGTGCCAGCGGAGGGACAGGGGGAAAGGGGTACACTGAAGCTTTCTTT
.	TRBV18	TRBJ1-2	.	CASSPDSLSYGYTF	TGTGCCAGCTCACCGGACAGCCTCAGCTATGGCTACACCTTC
.	TRBV2	TRBJ1-4	.	CASSEQGSNEKLFF	TGTGCCAGCAGTGAGCAGGGGTCGAATGAAAAACTGTTTTTT
.	TRBV30	TRBJ1-3	.	CAWSSGNGNTIYF	TGTGCCTGGAGTTCAGGGAACGGAAACACCATATATTTT
.	TRBV27	TRBJ1-6	.	CASSPERSPLHF	TGTGCCAGCAGCCCCGAGCGGTCACCCCTCCACTTT
.	TRBV4-1	TRBJ1-4	.	CASSQDFQGLFF	TGCGCCAGCAGCCAAGATTTCCAGGGACTGTTTTTT
.	TRBV2	TRBJ2-2	TRBD2	CASSDFGGETYSNTGELFF	TGTGCCAGCAGCGACTTCGGGGGGGAGACTTACTCGAACACCGGGGAGCTGTTTTTT
once	TRBV25-1	TRBJ2-1	.	CASSEYKTGRNEQFF	TGTGCCAGCAGTGAATATAAGACAGGCAGAAATGAGCAGTTCTTC
once	TRBV9	TRBJ2-3	TRBD2	CASSGDPGLVRRTDTQYF	TGTGCCAGCAGCGGCGACCCCGGACTAGTTCGACGAACAGATACGCAGTATTTT
.	TRBV5-1	TRBJ1-4	.	CASSLVGQGSEKLFF	TGCGCCAGCAGCTTGGTTGGGCAGGGTTCTGAAAAACTGTTTTTT
.	TRBV27	TRBJ2-1	.	CASSTPSSRDNEQFF	TGTGCCAGCAGTACCCCTTCTAGCCGGGACAATGAGCAGTTCTTC
.	TRBV29-1	TRBJ1-1	.	CSFRGGVMNTEAFF	TGCAGTTTTAGGGGGGGGGTGATGAACACTGAAGCTTTCTTT
.	TRBV7-8	TRBJ2-7	TRBD1	CASSGRTGVTYEQYF	TGTGCCAGCAGCGGACGGACAGGCGTTACCTACGAGCAGTACTTC